This T cell receptor beta chain derives from a study of OX40 agonist ivuxolimab in advanced cancers. The overall study: A partial response was reached by three patients: one with hepatocellular carcinoma and two with cutaneous melanoma.

Trimming removed 4 bases from V and 7 bases from J; junction bases left unmatched: 9. Per germline, CDR1 LNHDA and CDR2 SQIVND (reference sequence). The CDR3 length is 15 residues. Sequenced by immunoSEQ multiplex PCR; TCRdb stores in-frame clones only, minus some. The data contain 65,000 to 95,000 clones, around 93% of them seen just once; the ten biggest clones take up about 11%. The sequence was obtained from an adult with an advanced solid tumor such as melanoma, head and neck, liver or kidney cancer. Sequenced material: CD4+ or CD8+ T cells sorted from blood, taken in a trial of the OX40 agonist ivuxolimab. V usage is TRBV19 and J usage is TRBJ2-1; 8 bases are a match to TRBD2. CDR3 sequence (DNA): TGTGCCAGTAGTACCTGGGACGGGGGGGGAAATGAGCAGTTCTTC. This gives the protein CASSTWDGGGNEQFF.